One sample yielded the 25 T cell receptor beta chains listed below, sequenced in a study of T-cell memory formation after mild COVID-19. Via MiXCR, TCRdb re-called the 5' RACE reads, giving one row per CDR3 protein. The data show under 350,000 distinct CDR3 sequences, with about 16% seen just once and 23% held by the top ten. Sequencing was carried out using PBMCs or a T cell subset sorted from them (not recorded which). These TCRs come from a young man who had mild COVID-19 (a few samples of this study predate the infection). Cell type and time point are not known.

The rearrangement joins TRBV20-1 to TRBJ1-4, with D possibly matching TRBD1 (6 bases). Trimming took 5 bases from V and 8 from J, leaving 21 bases between them. This CDR3 has 15 amino acids. CDR1 and CDR2 from the germline V gene are DFQATT and SNEGSKA (reference sequence). The CDR3: CSAGGLLGAREKLFF. CDR3 bases: TGCAGTGCTGGGGGGCTGTTAGGGGCAAGGGAAAAACTGTTTTTT.

V is TRBV3-1 and J is TRBJ1-4, with TRBD1 matching over 7 bases. V lost 4 bases, J lost 7 bases, and 9 bases stayed unmatched. This CDR3 spans 15 amino acids. CDR1 and CDR2 (germline): LGHDT, YNNKEL (reference sequence). CDR3 DNA: TGTGCCAGCAGCCCCCGACAGGGAGGAGGTGAAAAACTGTTTTTT. This translates into CASSPRQGGGEKLFF.

The V gene is TRBV12-3 or TRBV12-4, the J gene TRBJ2-7; 7 bases agree with TRBD2. The CDR3 contains 11 residues. The V segment lost 8 bases and the J segment 7 bases; nucleotides outside the gene matches: 5. CDR3 nucleotide sequence: TGTGCCAGCGGACCCGGGAGGGAGCAGTACTTC. As protein: CASGPGREQYF.

In its sample, this clonotype was seen many times. This sequence joins TRBV20-1 and TRBJ2-7; tentatively, D is TRBD2 (6 bases). The CDR3 consists of 15 residues. Trimming removed 0 bases from V and 0 bases from J, with 12 bases in between. Germline V CDR1 and CDR2: DFQATT, SNEGSKA (reference sequence). As DNA, the CDR3 is TGCAGTGCTAGAGAGGTGGGGGGACGCTCCTACGAGCAGTACGTC. This sequence encodes CSAREVGGRSYEQYV.

There are many counts of this clonotype. The chain carries TRBV12-3 or TRBV12-4 and TRBJ2-3; possible D gene TRBD1, 5 bases. The V end lost 7 bases, the J end lost 1 base, and 12 bases lay between the germline ends. There are 14 residues in the CDR3. The DNA of the CDR3 is TGTGCCAGCAAGGGGCAGAGTGGCACAGATACGCAGTATTTT. This translates into CASKGQSGTDTQYF.

The rearrangement uses TRBV11-2 and TRBJ2-7; D is ambiguous. CDR3 length: 14 amino acids. The germline V gene has CDR1 SGHAT and CDR2 FQNNGV. With 0 bases removed from V and 1 base from J, the gap between germline ends came to 7 bases. The CDR3 reads CASSLDNGSYEQYF. CDR3 coding DNA: TGTGCCAGCAGCTTAGATAACGGATCCTACGAGCAGTACTTC.

The table lists this clonotype with a few counts. This chain connects TRBV7-2 to TRBJ2-3; D gene unclear. The V end lost 5 bases, the J end lost 6 bases, and 12 bases lay between the germline ends. The CDR3 consists of 13 residues. CDR1 SGHTA and CDR2 FQGNSA come from the germline V gene. Here the CDR3 DNA reads TGTGCCAGCAGCAATCCCGGCGCCGATACGCAGTATTTT. Its protein is CASSNPGADTQYF.

With regard to this clonotype: The junction departs from germline at one end; a sequencing error may be responsible. This sequence joins TRBV20-1 and TRBJ2-4; D ambiguous. The germline V gene has CDR1 DFQATT and CDR2 SNEGSKA (reference sequence). The CDR3 runs to 14 residues. DNA for the CDR3: TGCAGTGCTAGACCCCACGGGCTCAAAAACAGTCAGTACTTC. This gives the protein CSARPHGLKNSQYF.

Only a few counts were recorded for this clonotype. The V and J genes are TRBV5-6 and TRBJ1-4, with 7 bases that match TRBD1. Germline lookup yields CDR1 SGHDT and CDR2 YYEEEE. J was trimmed by 8 bases and V by 4 bases; bases with no gene match: 8. The length of the CDR3 is 14 residues. The CDR3 here is CASSPTGFAEKLFF. In nucleotides, the CDR3 is TGTGCCAGCAGCCCGACAGGGTTTGCAGAAAAACTGTTTTTT.

Only a few counts were recorded for this clonotype. The chain recombines TRBV5-1 with TRBJ1-3; no definite D call. Germline V gene lookup returns CDR1 SGHRS and CDR2 YFSETQ. CDR3 length equals 16 residues. V was pared by 0 bases and J by 0 bases, with 10 bases between. In DNA, the CDR3 is TGCGCCAGCAGCTTGGTGGAGAGGAGCTCTGGAAACACCATATATTTT. Amino acids: CASSLVERSSGNTIYF.

This clonotype was seen a handful of times. V is TRBV7-9 and J is TRBJ2-1, with a weak D call TRBD1 (5 bases). The V gene's germline CDR1 is SEHNR and CDR2 FQNEAQ (reference sequence). The CDR3 extends over 14 amino acids. V lost 5 bases to trimming and J lost 8 bases, with 16 bases between them. CDR3 protein: CASSPHQGTDEQFF. DNA for the CDR3: TGTGCCAGCAGCCCCCACCAGGGAACCGATGAGCAGTTCTTC.

This clonotype was found many times. The chain has TRBV6-4 and TRBJ2-3, with D possibly being TRBD2 (5 bases). The CDR3 sequence is 15 residues long. The germline gives CDR1 MRHNA, CDR2 SNTAGT. The V gene lost 3 bases and the J gene lost 3 bases, with 13 bases spanning the gap. The CDR3 nucleotides are TGTGCCAGCAGTGAATCACTAGAAAGGACAGATACGCAGTATTTT. This encodes CASSESLERTDTQYF.

This clonotype was recorded many times. The rearrangement joins TRBV24-1 to TRBJ2-1, with D tentatively TRBD1 or TRBD2 (5 bases each). The CDR3 runs 14 residues. Trimming shortened V by 9 bases and J by 0 bases, and 11 bases separated the two germline ends. Germline V lookup: CDR1 KGHDR, CDR2 SFDVKD. CDR3 bases: TGTGCCACCGGGGACCGCAGCTCCTACAATGAGCAGTTCTTC. Residues: CATGDRSSYNEQFF.

This clonotype has more than one count but fewer than ten. V gene TRBV4-1 combines with J gene TRBJ2-5, with D tentatively TRBD2 (7 bases). V lost 7 bases and J 5 bases, leaving 20 bases between the germline ends. The CDR3 has 15 residues. Germline loops: CDR1 MGHRA, CDR2 YSYEKL. The CDR3 DNA sequence: TGCGCCAGCACCACCGGGGGGACATCTCTTGAGACCCAGTACTTC. As protein: CASTTGGTSLETQYF.

The V and J genes are TRBV12-3 or TRBV12-4 and TRBJ2-5; 8 nucleotides align to TRBD2. J gave up 4 bases and V 0 bases, and 4 bases lay outside the gene matches. The CDR3 spans 15 residues. The CDR3 loop reads CASSLASTSGETQYF. CDR3 coding DNA: TGTGCCAGCAGTTTAGCGAGTACTAGCGGAGAGACCCAGTACTTC.

This clonotype turned up a few times. The gene calls are TRBV7-2 and TRBJ2-3; D is undetermined. The V gene's germline CDR1 is SGHTA and CDR2 FQGNSA. With 0 bases removed from V and 3 bases from J, the gap between germline ends came to 4 bases. The CDR3 length is 13 residues. In nucleotides, the CDR3 is TGTGCCAGCAGCTTAGCTCGTACAGATACGCAGTATTTT. Translating gives CASSLARTDTQYF.

As for this clonotype: The junction does not match germline at one end; this may be a read error. The chain couples TRBV4-2 to TRBJ2-1; 10 bases fit TRBD2. Germline CDR1 reads LGHNA; CDR2 reads YNFKEQ. The CDR3 is made up of 16 amino acids. The CDR3 loop is CASSQEKRGGLNEKFF. CDR3 in DNA: TGTGCCAGCAGCCAAGAGAAGCGGGGGGGCCTAAATGAGAAGTTCTTC.

This clonotype was seen more than once but under ten times. V and J are TRBV7-2 and TRBJ1-3; a possible D gene is TRBD1 (5 bases). The CDR3 length is 14 residues. V shed 9 bases and J shed 3 bases, with 15 bases lying between them. The germline V gene encodes CDR1 SGHTA and CDR2 FQGNSA. The CDR3 sequence: CASQQGRSGNTIYF. CDR3 bases: TGTGCCAGTCAGCAGGGCAGGAGTGGAAACACCATATATTTT.

This clonotype was detected only a few times. J is TRBJ2-3 and V is TRBV29-1; tentative D call: TRBD1 (5 bases). With 6 bases removed from V and 0 bases from J, the gap between germline ends came to 22 bases. Germline V gene data show CDR1 as SQVTM and CDR2 as ANQGSEA. The CDR3 totals 17 residues. As DNA, the CDR3 is TGCAGCGTCCCAGCCAGCAGGGTTAGGTCTAGCACAGATACGCAGTATTTT. It is translated as CSVPASRVRSSTDTQYF.

This clonotype was found once. The V gene is TRBV15, the J gene TRBJ1-6; D not certain. The CDR3 is 18 amino acids. Germline V gives CDR1 LNHNV, CDR2 YYDKDF (reference sequence). Trimming cost V 0 bases and J 0 bases, with 12 bases left between them. The CDR3 nucleotides read TGTGCCACCAGCAGAGATTACGCCAAGAGCTCCTATAATTCACCCCTCCACTTT. It is translated as CATSRDYAKSSYNSPLHF.

CDR3 coding DNA: TGTGCCAGCAGCCCTCGAGGGGGAGTAGCAGATACGCAGTATTTT. Translation gives CASSPRGGVADTQYF. This chain links TRBV6-4 with TRBJ2-3, with D possibly matching TRBD1 (6 bases). Trimming removed 6 bases at V and 4 bases at J, with 17 bases between. Germline-derived CDR1 and CDR2 are MRHNA and SNTAGT. The CDR3 has 15 residues.

The gene calls are TRBV6-6 and TRBJ1-5; 8 bases are a match to TRBD1. V lost 6 bases, J lost 3 bases, and 4 bases stayed unmatched. The CDR3 is 14 amino acids. CDR1 and CDR2 from the germline V gene are MNHNY and SVGAGI (reference sequence). The CDR3 DNA follows: TGTGCCAGCAGGTCAGGGGGCTACAATCAGCCCCAGCATTTT. This codes for CASRSGGYNQPQHF.

The chain joins TRBV20-1 to TRBJ2-1, with 10 nucleotides matching TRBD2. This CDR3 contains 15 residues. Germline V gene sequence: CDR1 DFQATT, CDR2 SNEGSKA (reference sequence). V lost 2 bases, J lost 8 bases, and 9 bases stayed unmatched. CDR3 coding DNA: TGCAGTGCTAGATCCCCAGCGGGGGGGATCTATGAGCAGTTCTTC. Protein: CSARSPAGGIYEQFF.

The J gene is TRBJ2-5, the V gene TRBV2; D ambiguous. Germline V gene lookup returns CDR1 SNHLY and CDR2 FYNNEI. There are 9 residues in the CDR3. V was trimmed by 8 bases and J by 7 bases, leaving 5 bases between them. The DNA for the CDR3 is TGTGCCAGCGGTGGGACCCAGTACTTC. As protein: CASGGTQYF.

This clonotype was observed at least ten times. This rearrangement joins TRBV7-7 to TRBJ2-5; 7 nucleotides align to TRBD1. The J segment lost 4 bases and the V segment lost 6 bases, leaving 8 bases of the junction unmatched. The CDR3 has 14 residues. Germline CDR1 reads SSHAT; CDR2 reads FNYEAQ (reference sequence). CDR3 protein: CASSHDRVRETQYF. The CDR3, as DNA: TGTGCCAGCAGTCACGACAGGGTCAGAGAGACCCAGTACTTC.